This T cell receptor (beta chain) was profiled in a study of blood T cell repertoires in COVID-19. The protocol was immunoSEQ multiplex PCR, while the TCRdb copy is restricted to in-frame clones and leaves out a portion. The sample records roughly 250,000 clones, 85% to 95% being singletons. Germline CDR1 MNHEY, CDR2 SMNVEV (reference sequence). This CDR3 comprises 15 residues. V lost 5 bases and J lost 3, with 13 bases in between. Sequenced sample: PBMCs or T cells enriched from blood (not recorded which). This receptor was taken from a young woman who had recovered from COVID-19. The rearrangement joins TRBV27 to TRBJ1-4; possible D gene TRBD1, 6 bases. CDR3 DNA sequence: TGTGCCAGCAGTACCCCAGGGGCCCCTAATGAAAAACTGTTTTTT. Translated, it gives CASSTPGAPNEKLFF.